These 18 T cell receptor beta chains were all obtained from the same sample, sequenced in a study of Ad26.COV2.S vaccination and SARS-CoV-2 variants. Sequencing used immunoSEQ multiplex PCR; TCRdb keeps in-frame clones, though not all of them. The data contain some 340,000 clones, about 86% of them singletons. The treatment was: 15 to 20 received Ad26.COV2.S at low or high dose, single or two shots; about 5 received placebo; per-sample allocation not given. Repertoires come from day 63 after the first vaccine or placebo injection. Here the sequenced sample was peripheral blood, taken in a trial of Ad26.COV2.S vaccine versus placebo. The receptors were gathered from a person aged 18-60 years who received the Ad26.COV2.S COVID-19 vaccine or a placebo.

By share of the sample, this clone is medium-sized. The CDR3 here is CASSPYHMGPYEQYF. The CDR3 coding sequence is TGTGCCAGCAGCCCGTACCATATGGGCCCCTACGAGCAGTACTTC. J is TRBJ2-7 and V is TRBV9, with D uncertain. The CDR3 is 15 residues long. Germline CDR1 is SGDLS and CDR2 is YYNGEE. With 4 bases removed from V and 2 bases from J, the gap between germline ends came to 16 bases. Complete variable domain (other parts from reference TRBV9 and TRBJ2-7): DSGVTQTPKHLITATGQRVTLRCSPRSGDLSVYWYQQSLDQGLQFLIQYYNGEERAKGNILERFSAQQFPDLHSELNLSSLELGDSALYFCASSPYHMGPYEQYFGPGTRLTVT.

This chain uses TRBV5-1 with TRBJ1-1; D gene uncertain. V was shortened by 0 bases and J by 4 bases, with 13 bases between the two germline ends. The CDR3 contains 15 residues. The germline V gene has CDR1 SGHRS and CDR2 YFSETQ. CDR3 protein: CASSLEWAVGTEAFF. The CDR3 DNA follows: TGCGCCAGCAGCTTGGAGTGGGCAGTGGGCACTGAAGCTTTCTTT.

The genes are TRBV2 and TRBJ1-5; D is uncertain. Germline lookup yields CDR1 SNHLY and CDR2 FYNNEI. The V end lost 1 base, the J end lost 4 bases, and 8 bases lay between the germline ends. The CDR3 is 14 amino acids. The CDR3 loop reads CASSEDGGNQPQHF. The CDR3 DNA reads as TGTGCCAGCAGTGAAGATGGAGGGAATCAGCCCCAGCATTTT. Full variable domain (outside the CDR3, taken from reference TRBV2 and TRBJ1-5): EPEVTQTPSHQVTQMGQEVILRCVPISNHLYFYWYRQILGQKVEFLVSFYNNEISEKSEIFDDQFSVERPDGSNFTLKIRSTKLEDSAMYFCASSEDGGNQPQHFGDGTRLSIL.

The chain carries TRBV5-1 and TRBJ1-4; D is unresolved. Trimming pared 4 bases from V and 5 bases from J, leaving 18 bases between. The CDR3 covers 16 residues. Germline V gene data show CDR1 as SGHRS and CDR2 as YFSETQ. The CDR3 spells CASSQTSGRMNEKLFF. Here the CDR3 DNA reads TGCGCCAGCAGCCAGACGTCAGGACGAATGAATGAAAAACTGTTTTTT.

This chain links TRBV5-8 with TRBJ2-7; a possible D gene is TRBD1 (6 bases). This CDR3 spans 14 amino acids. Germline lookup yields CDR1 SGHTS and CDR2 YDEGEE. Trimming removed 1 base from V and 3 bases from J, with 11 bases in between. CDR3: CASSLTGSLYEQYF. The CDR3 region has the DNA TGTGCCAGCAGCTTGACAGGGTCCCTCTACGAGCAGTACTTC. Supplemented by reference TRBV5-8 and TRBJ2-7, the full variable domain reads EAGVTQSPTHLIKTRGQQATLRCSPISGHTSVYWYQQALGLGLQFLLWYDEGEERNRGNFPPRFSGRQFPNYSSELNVNALELEDSALYLCASSLTGSLYEQYFGPGTRLTVT.

CDR3 sequence reads: CASSLEGIGYGSPLHF. The CDR3 region has the DNA TGCGCCAGCAGCTTGGAGGGTATCGGGTACGGTTCACCCCTCCACTTT. This chain connects TRBV5-1 to TRBJ1-6, with D hard to call. Germline-derived CDR1 and CDR2 are SGHRS and YFSETQ. CDR3 length equals 16 residues. The V end lost 0 bases, the J end lost 9 bases, and 16 bases lay between the germline ends.

The chain uses TRBV7-2 and TRBJ1-2; unclear D gene. This CDR3 is built from 13 residues. Germline V gene data show CDR1 as SGHTA and CDR2 as FQGNSA. Trimming stripped 5 bases from V and 9 bases from J, with 16 bases between. The CDR3 spells CASSQDRLSRYTF. In DNA form, the CDR3 reads TGTGCCAGCAGCCAGGATCGGTTAAGTCGCTACACCTTC.

This clone was observed a few times. The chain recombines TRBV7-8 with TRBJ2-2, with D possibly matching TRBD2 (5 bases). CDR3 length: 13 amino acids. In germline, CDR1 is SGHVS, CDR2 FQNEAQ. V was shortened by 10 bases and J by 1 base, with 10 bases between the two germline ends. CDR3 DNA: TGTGCCACCGGGAAGAGGAACACCGGGGAGCTGTTTTTT. Translating gives CATGKRNTGELFF.

This chain joins TRBV7-5 and TRBJ1-5. TRBV7-5 is designated a pseudogene. The CDR3 has 17 residues. The DNA for the CDR3 is TGTGCCAGCCTCCGGGGCAGAAGAGAGGGCAACAATCAGCCCCAGCATTTT. Its protein product is CASLRGRREGNNQPQHF.

Concerning this clone: The junction and the germline gene differ at one end; a read error may be behind it. V is TRBV5-5 and J is TRBJ1-1; no clear D. The CDR3 loop spans 12 amino acids. The germline CDR1 and CDR2 sequences are SGHKS and YYEKEE (reference sequence). The DNA of the CDR3 is TGTGCCAGCAGCCTTGAGAACTCTGAAGCTTTCTTT. This encodes CASSLENSEAFF.

The rearrangement uses TRBV19 and TRBJ2-5; possibly TRBD1 for D (5 bases). The germline V gene encodes CDR1 LNHDA and CDR2 SQIVND (reference sequence). Trimming took 5 bases from V and 1 from J, leaving 11 bases between them. The CDR3 is made up of 14 amino acids. CDR3 region: CASSQQALQETQYF. The CDR3 nucleotides read TGTGCCAGTAGTCAACAGGCCCTCCAAGAGACCCAGTACTTC.

The chain carries TRBV10-3 and TRBJ2-3; no clear D gene. Germline V gives CDR1 ENHRY, CDR2 SYGVKD. There are 12 residues in the CDR3. V lost 2 bases, J lost 2 bases, and 2 bases lay in between. CDR3 in amino acids: CAISEHTDTQYF. CDR3 coding DNA: TGTGCCATCAGTGAGCACACAGATACGCAGTATTTT.

This clone was counted a single time. This sequence joins TRBV5-6 and TRBJ2-3; D possibly corresponds to TRBD1 (6 bases). V was clipped by 4 bases and J by 3 bases, with 12 bases between them. Germline V gene lookup returns CDR1 SGHDT and CDR2 YYEEEE. The CDR3 length is 14 residues. The CDR3 DNA reads TGTGCCAGCAGCCTCAGGGGTGGTACAGATACGCAGTATTTT. Translated: CASSLRGGTDTQYF.

This chain joins TRBV27 and TRBJ2-2; 7 bases are shared with TRBD1. The CDR3 contains 13 residues. The trim removed 7 bases at V and 8 bases at J, leaving 7 bases unmatched. In germline, CDR1 is MNHEY, CDR2 SMNVEV (reference sequence). CDR3 coding DNA: TGTGCCAGCACCTACAGGGGCCCGGGGGAGCTGTTTTTT. Protein product: CASTYRGPGELFF.

The genes are TRBV3-1 (or the pseudogene TRBV3-2) and TRBJ1-2, with 7 bases identical to TRBD1. The CDR3 length is 13 residues. The J segment lost 7 bases and the V segment lost 6 bases, leaving 8 bases of the junction unmatched. Germline V gene sequence: CDR1 LGHDT, CDR2 YNNKEL (reference sequence). The CDR3: CASSLDRQGGYTF. The CDR3 bases are TGTGCCAGCAGTCTGGACAGGCAGGGTGGCTACACCTTC.

The chain combines TRBV7-9 with TRBJ1-3; weak D call: TRBD1 (5 bases). The CDR3 is made up of 12 amino acids. V was pared by 11 bases and J by 0 bases, with 8 bases between. Germline V gene sequence: CDR1 SEHNR, CDR2 FQNEAQ (reference sequence). As DNA, the CDR3 is TGTGCCCCGGGGGGCTCTGGAAACACCATATATTTT. Translating it yields CAPGGSGNTIYF.

V is TRBV27 and J is TRBJ2-7, with 11 positions matching TRBD2. CDR1 and CDR2 from the germline V gene are MNHEY and SMNVEV (reference sequence). The CDR3 contains 22 residues. V shed 1 base, J shed 3 bases, and the junction held 23 bases outside the gene matches. The DNA of the CDR3 is TGTGCCAGCAGTTTATGGGCCCCCGGGCTAGCGGGGGGCCCGCGAGAATACTACGAGCAGTACTTC. Translating it yields CASSLWAPGLAGGPREYYEQYF.

The rearrangement links TRBV7-9 to TRBJ1-4; D ambiguous. CDR3 length: 13 amino acids. Germline-derived CDR1 and CDR2 are SEHNR and FQNEAQ (reference sequence). V lost 2 bases to trimming and J lost 8 bases, with 9 bases between them. CDR3 DNA sequence: TGTGCCAGCAGCTTATGGGAAGGGGAAAAACTGTTTTTT. This encodes CASSLWEGEKLFF.